This T cell receptor (beta chain) was identified in a study of cytomegalovirus exposure and HLA in healthy donors (TCRdb year 2017). Turning to the overall study: An earlier analysis of more than 550 of the donors reported over 250 Gb of sequence data and 117 million unique TCR beta sequences obtained from some 170 million T cells. An early release that covered around 590 HLA-typed donors contained approximately 300 gigabases of sequencing data and around 80 million unique TCR sequences. Of the roughly 420 genotyped donors, 81% were placed in the genetic ancestry cluster associated with self-reported Caucasian donors. The study was designed to test whether signatures of past pathogen exposure could be identified by cataloging public T cell receptors. The T cell repertoires of 666 subjects were profiled by immunosequencing and related to cytomegalovirus serostatus. Along with the approximately 620-subject first cohort, a separate validation cohort of over a hundred different subjects was used. To predict cytomegalovirus infection status, the study brought together high-throughput TCR immunosequencing, statistical association of individual TCRs with disease status, and machine learning. In a later analysis, previously published TCR beta repertoires from about 670 donors were re-analyzed and high-resolution HLA genotyping was added so that TCR occurrence patterns could be studied. Rather than using new phenotypic data, the later analysis identified candidate immune exposures from TCR beta sequences and from how often those sequences occurred across donors. An earlier analysis of around 640 of the donors used high-throughput TCR beta sequencing to judge whether each TCR beta V gene segment behaved as functional or pseudogenic. Donor age, sex, ethnicity and CMV serostatus were collected together with the repertoire data. A later genetic analysis used genome-wide SNP genotypes for about three fifths of the roughly 700 donors, treating that subset as a discovery cohort. All discovery cohort repertoires had been generated on a single sequencing platform. HLA typing covered class I and class II loci at four-digit resolution. Typing coverage varied by locus: roughly 629-640 donors for A, B, C, DRB1 and DQB1; approximately 520 for DQA1; over 600 for DPA1; under 490 for DPB1. Four or five DR-DQ haplotypes were treated as single units for association and clustering because of strong linkage in the cohort. Among almost 400 genotyped donors of the cohort, an average of about 240,000 unique TCR beta nucleotide sequences were sequenced per donor, roughly a sixth of them non-productive. Overall results and qualifications from the work: Presence/absence analyses assumed roughly uniform sequencing depth across donors, an assumption that may not hold. A later analysis found that HLA-associated TCR beta chains were more clonally expanded and had lower generation probabilities than equally common non-associated chains. According to a later analysis, parvovirus B19, influenza, CMV and Epstein-Barr virus appeared linked to several top co-occurrence clusters. The only immune exposure information available for the cohort was CMV serostatus. When HLA alleles, especially DR and DQ, strongly co-occurred, TCR associations were difficult to assign to individual alleles. A later analysis found that TCR association rates varied across HLA loci, with DRB1 alleles showing the most associated TCRs and HLA-C alleles the fewest. Seventeen rarely observed V segments, including chromosome 9 orphons, were excluded from the earlier analysis of just under 600 of the donors because counts were too low. It was suggested by the authors that the approach could potentially be generalized to other disease states and immunological phenotypes. Most TCR sequences were observed very rarely across donors, whereas some public TCRs were present in many individuals. Linkage disequilibrium might explain the correlated functional status among segregating V segments, but an unknown experimental factor could not be ruled out. A further reported finding was that TCR beta sequences accurately predicted the HLA-A and HLA-B alleles for most subjects in the first cohort. Some IMGT-functional V segments, including TRBV6-2 and TRBV6-3, could not be distinguished by the 87-base-pair reads and were therefore excluded. The cohort was sequenced for TCR beta chains only, and without alpha or paired-chain data the features that could be detected were limited. The sequencing pipeline was judged likely to have produced a cluster of highly shared sequence variants as a technical artifact. A later genetic analysis reported fewer N-insertions in productive TCRs among donors in an Asian-associated ancestry cluster than the roughly 700-donor mean. A total of 164 TCR beta chains were listed by the study as associated with cytomegalovirus. An association between a missense DCLRE1C variant and V-gene and J-gene trimming of TCR beta chains was found in a later genetic analysis and replicated in an independent cohort. In vitro tests confirmed that three of the cytomegalovirus-associated TCR beta chains recognize cytomegalovirus antigens. In a later analysis, 16,951 TCR beta sequences were associated with specific HLA alleles at a false discovery rate of 0.05. According to a later analysis, most CMV-associated TCR beta chains appeared to be HLA-restricted, and the HLA associations seemed to be driven largely by CMV exposure. The classifier was reported to diagnose cytomegalovirus status with high specificity and sensitivity in both the original and validation cohorts. Because some donors lacked HLA typing at each locus, the association tests relied only on the typed subset. In an earlier analysis of 587 of the donors, most TCR beta V segments appeared in productive rearrangements about 87% or about 30% of the time, broadly matching IMGT annotations.

V is shortened by 7 bases, J by 1 base, and the region joining them spans 5 bases. CDR1 MDHEN and CDR2 SYDVKM were looked up in the germline V gene. The CDR3 contains 13 residues, cysteine and phenylalanine counted. The retained sequence is limited to the CDR3, 39 bases, with the frame set at the first base. The library was obtained by the immunoSEQ multiplex PCR assay. For the multiplex PCR, a mixture combining 60 forward primers for TCR Vbeta segments and 13 reverse primers for TCR Jbeta segments was used. The CDR3 region of rearranged TCR beta genes was amplified from genomic DNA with a multiplex PCR assay. The Illumina HiSeq System was used to sequence the amplified TCR beta libraries as 87-base-pair reads. The source study handled its data this way. A later analysis tallied approximately 87 million unique TCR beta chains across the 660 or so repertoires, and about 12 million of those chains were shared by two or more donors. Raw reads were error-corrected and collapsed into unique sequences by a nearest-neighbor algorithm in which closely related sequences were merged to remove PCR and sequencing errors. To assign V, D and J gene segments, CDR3 sequences were aligned to IMGT reference sequences. Each retained sequence needed at least a six-nucleotide match to both a V gene segment and a J gene segment. Rearrangements were classified as productive when the CDR3 lacked stop codons and remained in frame with V and J, and all other rearrangements were classified as non-productive. CDR3 was defined by IMGT convention, running from the second conserved V-encoded cysteine to the conserved J-encoded phenylalanine. In an earlier analysis of just under 600 of the donors, sequences lacking an unambiguous match to a single V gene segment were excluded. In an earlier analysis of 587 of the donors, a V segment was called functional when productive rearrangements were above 56.7%, and segregating when the standard deviation between donors exceeded 5%. A statistical classification framework was developed to diagnose cytomegalovirus status using the catalog of TCR beta chain sequences. V and J gene assignment, in a later analysis, came from comparing TCR nucleotide sequences with IMGT/GENE-DB human TR gene sequences. Using the TCRdist pipeline, a later analysis assigned CDR3 sequences along with most-parsimonious VDJ recombination scenarios. A later analysis defined each TCR beta chain by its CDR3 amino acid sequence plus V-gene family, and excluded reads lacking a unique V-gene family. As a way to deal with suspected cross-contamination and a sequencing artifact, a later analysis dropped hundreds of nucleotide sequences that were highly shared and had low generation probability. In a later analysis, a clonal expansion index for each public chain was calculated from normalized within-repertoire ranks of inferred template counts. In a later analysis, generation probabilities were computed with a VDJ recombination model fitted to out-of-frame rearrangements, and the resulting probabilities were checked against IGoR. In a later analysis, hypergeometric tests were used to score TCR-TCR, TCR-HLA and TCR-CMV co-occurrence, with a repertoire-size bias correction applied to TCR pairs. In a later analysis, false discovery rates were estimated by permuting HLA or CMV assignments 20 times. A later analysis grouped co-occurring TCRs with DBSCAN, adding TCRdist sequence similarity when clustering within HLA-allele-positive subsets. Repertoires with fewer than 30,000 or more than 120,000 public chains were left out of co-occurrence clustering, as were a handful of repertoires with anomalous nucleotide sharing. Drawn from immuneACCESS, this table holds only the in-frame rearrangements with V and J called that TCRdb kept. Clones are partly lost; checked studies trace under half to an unresolved V gene and leave the rest unexplained. That table furnishes V, J and clone size, whereas the DNA furnished D and trimming. For this sample the table gives about 130,000 clones, of which about two thirds were detected only once. The ten largest account for less than 3% of the sample.

The cohort was made up of several hundred healthy bone marrow donors. All cohort members were sampled while nominally healthy, although unrecorded immune exposures were likely present. The donor tested CMV seronegative and was one of the 352 seronegative cohort members. Every donor gave a peripheral blood sample, and the peripheral blood mononuclear cells from that sample were used for TCR beta sequencing. Genomic DNA was extracted from the blood cell samples with the Qiagen DNeasy Blood Extraction Kit. For this clone: What this receptor recognizes is not known. No base-level quality is on record; no much larger clone is a single base apart.

The sequence joins TRBV28 to TRBJ2-6; the D gene identity is not certain. The sample taken for sequencing was PBMCs. The clonotype originates from a woman aged 40 to 50 in good health and CMV-seronegative. The CDR3 reads as follows: CASTLSGANVLTF. The nucleotide sequence reads TGTGCCAGCACCCTGTCTGGGGCCAACGTCCTGACTTTC.